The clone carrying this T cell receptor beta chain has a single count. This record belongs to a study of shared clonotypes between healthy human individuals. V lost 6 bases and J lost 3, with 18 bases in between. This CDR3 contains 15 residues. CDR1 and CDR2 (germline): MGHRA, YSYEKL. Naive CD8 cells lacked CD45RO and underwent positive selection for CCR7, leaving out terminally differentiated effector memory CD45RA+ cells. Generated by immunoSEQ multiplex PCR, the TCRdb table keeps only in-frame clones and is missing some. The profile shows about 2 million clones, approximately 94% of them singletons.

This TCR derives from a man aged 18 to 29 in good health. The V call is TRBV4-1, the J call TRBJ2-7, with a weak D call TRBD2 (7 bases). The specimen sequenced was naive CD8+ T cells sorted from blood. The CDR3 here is CASSYREGSLYEQYF. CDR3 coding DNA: TGCGCCAGCAGTTACAGGGAGGGGTCCCTCTACGAGCAGTACTTC.